A single sample gave rise to the 24 T cell receptor beta chains below, sequenced in a study of blood T cell repertoires in COVID-19. Produced via immunoSEQ multiplex PCR; TCRdb's table is partial and in-frame only. This table has approximately 280,000 clones, more than 75% appearing once. Sample: peripheral blood. The receptor set was obtained from a woman between 25 and 40 years old who had recovered from COVID-19.

The CDR3 sequence: CASSLPGTDTQYF. CDR3 in DNA: TGTGCCAGCAGCCTCCCCGGCACAGATACGCAGTATTTT. This chain links TRBV12-3 or TRBV12-4 with TRBJ2-3; D not resolved. V was clipped by 6 bases and J by 1 base, with 8 bases between them. This CDR3 region has 13 residues.

V usage is TRBV19 and J usage is TRBJ2-1; no clear D. The CDR3 runs 15 residues. Trimming pared 3 bases from V and 0 bases from J, leaving 9 bases between. Germline assignment: CDR1 LNHDA and CDR2 SQIVND (reference sequence). CDR3 nucleotides: TGTGCCAGTAGTATCGAACACAACTCCTACAATGAGCAGTTCTTC. Encoded protein: CASSIEHNSYNEQFF. The complete variable domain, with remaining parts taken from reference TRBV19 and TRBJ2-1, reads DGGITQSPKYLFRKEGQNVTLSCEQNLNHDAMYWYRQDPGQGLRLIYYSQIVNDFQKGDIAEGYSVSREKKESFPLTVTSAQKNPTAFYLCASSIEHNSYNEQFFGPGTRLTVL.

The rearrangement uses TRBV24-1 and TRBJ2-1; 11 nucleotides line up with TRBD1. The CDR3 is 16 residues long. The V gene end was trimmed by 3 bases and the J gene end by 6 bases; junction bases not matched to a gene: 6. Germline V CDR1 and CDR2: KGHDR, SFDVKD. The DNA of the CDR3 is TGTGCCACCAGTGATGGACAGGGGGCGAGGGGCAATGAGCAGTTCTTC. This codes for CATSDGQGARGNEQFF.

This chain joins TRBV28 and TRBJ1-1, with TRBD1 identical over 7 bases. The germline CDR1 and CDR2 sequences are MDHEN and SYDVKM. J lost 2 bases, V lost 5 bases, and 5 bases had no gene match. The CDR3 has 14 residues. CDR3 residues: CASSEGTANTEAFF. The CDR3 nucleotides read TGTGCCAGCAGTGAGGGGACAGCAAACACTGAAGCTTTCTTT. Full variable domain (rest looked up from reference TRBV28 and TRBJ1-1): DVKVTQSSRYLVKRTGEKVFLECVQDMDHENMFWYRQDPGLGLRLIYFSYDVKMKEKGDIPEGYSVSREKKERFSLILESASTNQTSMYLCASSEGTANTEAFFGQGTRLTVV.

The genes are TRBV5-6 and TRBJ2-5; 7 positions agree with TRBD1. CDR1 and CDR2 (germline): SGHDT, YYEEEE. V was pared by 2 bases and J by 1 base, with 17 bases of the junction left unmatched. This CDR3 contains 19 residues. CDR3 DNA: TGTGCCAGCAGCTTCTTTTTATGGGGGTTGGGGGACAGCCAAGAGACCCAGTACTTC. This codes for CASSFFLWGLGDSQETQYF.

The rearrangement joins TRBV5-5 to TRBJ1-1, with D perhaps matching TRBD1 (6 bases). CDR1 is SGHKS and CDR2 is YYEKEE in the germline V gene (reference sequence). The CDR3 is 16 residues long. V was clipped by 0 bases and J by 0 bases, with 12 bases between them. CDR3 DNA: TGTGCCAGCAGCTTGGAGGGGCAGGGGATGAACACTGAAGCTTTCTTT. Translated: CASSLEGQGMNTEAFF. Variable domain in full (rest from reference TRBV5-5 and TRBJ1-1): DAGVTQSPTHLIKTRGQQVTLRCSPISGHKSVSWYQQVLGQGPQFIFQYYEKEERGRGNFPDRFSARQFPNYSSELNVNALLLGDSALYLCASSLEGQGMNTEAFFGQGTRLTVV.

This clone was seen only a few times. The rearrangement joins TRBV12-3 or TRBV12-4 to TRBJ1-1; D is perhaps TRBD1 (6 bases). This CDR3 region has 13 residues. V shed 6 bases and J shed 5 bases, with 13 bases lying between them. In DNA, the CDR3 is TGTGCCAGCAGAAACAGGGCCCGAACTGAAGCTTTCTTT. Its translation: CASRNRARTEAFF.

The chain couples TRBV18 to TRBJ1-1, with D tentatively TRBD1 (6 bases). There are 12 residues in the CDR3. Trimming took off 5 bases at V and 10 bases at J, with 14 bases between the two ends. Germline V CDR1 and CDR2: KGHSH, LQKENI. This chain's CDR3 is CASSELGGAAFF. The DNA for the CDR3 is TGTGCCAGCTCAGAGTTGGGGGGGGCAGCTTTCTTT.

The gene calls are TRBV19 and TRBJ1-6; maybe TRBD1 (5 bases). The V end was cut by 7 bases, the J end by 2 bases, with 9 bases between. The CDR3 covers 14 residues. Germline lookup yields CDR1 LNHDA and CDR2 SQIVND (reference sequence). CDR3 protein: CASTPTAYNSPLHF. DNA of the CDR3: TGTGCCAGTACTCCGACAGCCTATAATTCACCCCTCCACTTT.

The chain is built from TRBV19 and TRBJ1-5; 9 bases agree with TRBD1. This CDR3 contains 15 residues. The ends lost 5 bases at V and 4 bases at J; junction bases unmatched: 6. CDR1 is LNHDA and CDR2 is SQIVND in the germline V gene (reference sequence). The CDR3 DNA reads as TGTGCCAGTAGTCCTACCGGGACAGGGAATCAGCCCCAGCATTTT. It yields the protein CASSPTGTGNQPQHF.

The chain has TRBV6-2 or TRBV6-3 and TRBJ2-3; 7 positions agree with TRBD2. Germline CDR1 is MNHEY and CDR2 is SVGEGT. The CDR3 runs 13 residues. Unmatched junction bases numbered 5, after V lost 3 bases and J lost 8 bases. CDR3 loop: CASSYDAGATQYF. The CDR3 coding sequence is TGTGCCAGCAGTTATGATGCGGGAGCTACGCAGTATTTT.

V is TRBV6-6 and J is TRBJ1-5, with a possible D match to TRBD1 (5 bases). Germline V gives CDR1 MNHNY, CDR2 SVGAGI (reference sequence). The CDR3 covers 13 residues. The V end lost 6 bases, the J end lost 0 bases, and 6 bases lay between the germline ends. This CDR3 is CASRQVSNQPQHF. In DNA, the CDR3 is TGTGCCAGCAGACAGGTTAGCAATCAGCCCCAGCATTTT.

This clone has only one observation. The chain employs TRBV9 and TRBJ1-4; 7 nucleotides agree with TRBD1. The trim removed 0 bases at V and 3 bases at J, leaving 5 bases unmatched. The CDR3 covers 16 residues. In germline, CDR1 is SGDLS, CDR2 YYNGEE. The CDR3 coding sequence is TGTGCCAGCAGCGTAGCCACAGGGGAAGCTAATGAAAAACTGTTTTTT. Translated, it gives CASSVATGEANEKLFF.

The V gene is TRBV6-2 or TRBV6-3, the J gene TRBJ2-5; possibly TRBD2 for D (6 bases). Germline CDR1 MNHEY, CDR2 SVGEGT. With 6 bases removed from V and 2 bases from J, the gap between germline ends came to 13 bases. The CDR3 is 14 amino acids. CDR3 loop: CASSSRDLQETQYF. The CDR3 DNA reads as TGTGCCAGCAGCTCCCGGGACTTACAAGAGACCCAGTACTTC.

Turning to this clone: At one of its ends the junction is not consistent with the germline gene, which may arise from a read error. The rearrangement links TRBV7-7 to TRBJ2-7; D unclear. This CDR3 is built from 13 residues. Germline V gene lookup returns CDR1 SSHAT and CDR2 FNYEAQ (reference sequence). The CDR3 DNA is TGTGCTAGCAGCTTAGAACTGGGCAACGAGCAGTACTTC. Residues: CASSLELGNEQYF. The whole variable domain, filled in from reference TRBV7-7 and TRBJ2-7, reads GAGVSQSPRYKVTKRGQDVTLRCDPISSHATLYWYQQALGQGPEFLTYFNYEAQPDKSGLPSDRFSAERPEGSISTLTIQRTEQRDSAMYRCASSLELGNEQYFGPGTRLTVT.

The rearrangement links TRBV7-2 to TRBJ2-3; D is undetermined. Germline values: CDR1 SGHTA, CDR2 FQGNSA. The CDR3 is 15 residues long. V lost 3 bases and J 2 bases, leaving 12 bases between the germline ends. The DNA for the CDR3 is TGTGCCAGCAGCTTTGGGTCAGGATACACAGATACGCAGTATTTT. Its translation is CASSFGSGYTDTQYF. Supplemented by reference TRBV7-2 and TRBJ2-3, the full variable domain reads GAGVSQSPSNKVTEKGKDVELRCDPISGHTALYWYRQSLGQGLEFLIYFQGNSAPDKSGLPSDRFSAERTGGSVSTLTIQRTQQEDSAVYLCASSFGSGYTDTQYFGPGTRLTVL.

This clone was counted only a few times. This same CDR3 is encoded by further DNA sequences in the sample. V usage is TRBV12-3 or TRBV12-4 and J usage is TRBJ2-3, with D perhaps matching TRBD1 (5 bases). V was shortened by 3 bases and J by 4 bases, with 8 bases between the two germline ends. This CDR3 spans 13 amino acids. The CDR3 sequence is CASSFKGADTQYF. The DNA for the CDR3 is TGTGCCAGCAGTTTCAAAGGGGCAGATACGCAGTATTTT.

This clone appeared once. The V gene is TRBV4-3, the J gene TRBJ2-1; 14 nucleotides match TRBD2. Germline CDR1 is LGHNA and CDR2 is YSLEER. J lost 9 bases, V lost 0 bases, and 10 bases had no gene match. This CDR3 has 18 residues. For the CDR3, the DNA is TGCGCCAGCAGCCAAGATCGTCCGACTAGCGGGAGGGCAGGTGAGCAGTTCTTC. It specifies CASSQDRPTSGRAGEQFF.

This rearrangement joins TRBV27 to TRBJ2-1, with TRBD2 as a possible D gene (6 bases). The CDR3 runs to 15 residues. Germline CDR1 is MNHEY and CDR2 is SMNVEV (reference sequence). V lost 9 bases and J 3 bases, leaving 18 bases between the germline ends. The chain's CDR3 is CASGALAAIYNEQFF. CDR3 nucleotides: TGTGCCAGTGGGGCCTTAGCGGCTATCTACAATGAGCAGTTCTTC.

With regard to this clone: Other DNA sequences from this sample encode an identical CDR3 as well. The genes are TRBV7-3 and TRBJ2-7, with 7 positions matching TRBD2. The V and J ends lost 2 bases and 7 bases, in that order; junction bases with no gene match: 5. The CDR3 spans 13 residues. Germline assignment: CDR1 SGHTA and CDR2 FQGTGA. CDR3 residues: CASSLGLVGEQYF. The DNA of the CDR3 is TGTGCCAGCAGCTTAGGACTAGTCGGGGAGCAGTACTTC.

This chain connects TRBV19 to TRBJ1-2; possibly TRBD1 for D (5 bases). V was cut by 7 bases and J by 3 bases, with 15 bases left in between. The CDR3 is made up of 14 amino acids. Looked up from germline, CDR1 is LNHDA and CDR2 is SQIVND (reference sequence). The CDR3 loop reads CASIGQTGDYGYTF. The DNA of the CDR3 is TGTGCCAGTATTGGCCAGACGGGGGACTATGGCTACACCTTC.

The chain couples TRBV29-1 to TRBJ2-7; a possible D gene is TRBD1 (6 bases). Looked up from germline, CDR1 is SQVTM and CDR2 is ANQGSEA. The CDR3 consists of 12 residues. Trimming left V 4 bases short and J 2 bases short, with 9 bases between. This chain's CDR3 is CSVVTGPYEQYF. The CDR3, as DNA: TGCAGCGTTGTAACAGGGCCCTACGAGCAGTACTTC.

V gene TRBV19 combines with J gene TRBJ2-1; 11 nucleotides align to TRBD2. Trimming at V came to 3 bases and at J to 7 bases, leaving 8 bases not matched to a gene. The CDR3 is 16 amino acids. Germline V lookup: CDR1 LNHDA, CDR2 SQIVND (reference sequence). The CDR3 reads CASSMPLAGGQNEQFF. The CDR3 bases are TGTGCCAGTAGTATGCCCCTAGCGGGAGGACAAAATGAGCAGTTCTTC.

This CDR3 reads CASSPGLFSTDTQYF. The CDR3 DNA reads TGTGCCAGCAGTCCGGGACTATTTAGCACAGATACGCAGTATTTT. The chain combines TRBV28 with TRBJ2-3, with 7 nucleotides matching TRBD2. The trim removed 5 bases at V and 0 bases at J, leaving 5 bases unmatched. The CDR3 runs 15 residues. Germline loops: CDR1 MDHEN, CDR2 SYDVKM.